The rows below give T cell receptor beta chains drawn from one sample of a study of blood T cell repertoires in COVID-19. Only in-frame clones appear in the TCRdb table, and some are missing; sequencing was by immunoSEQ multiplex PCR. The sample lists around 300,000 clones; around 85% were seen once. Material: PBMCs or T cells enriched from blood (not recorded which). The receptors stem from a woman aged 50 to 65 who had recovered from COVID-19. The CDR3 runs from the conserved cysteine through the conserved F or W. Fields, in order: J gene, V gene, clone size, D gene, CDR3 protein, CDR3 DNA. D genes are given only for firm matches. Clone size is shown for a subset of rows, as once, few, many or a class of expanded clone.

j_call: TRBJ2-3
v_call: TRBV3-1/TRBV3-2
clone_size: NA
d_call: NA
cdr3_aa: CASSQEDTGVWTDTQYF
cdr3_nt: TGTGCCAGCAGCCAAGAAGATACGGGGGTATGGACAGATACGCAGTATTTT

j_call: TRBJ2-2
v_call: TRBV11-2
clone_size: few
d_call: NA
cdr3_aa: CASSLDGAANTGELFF
cdr3_nt: TGTGCCAGCAGCTTAGATGGGGCCGCGAACACCGGGGAGCTGTTTTTT

j_call: TRBJ1-1
v_call: TRBV6-1
clone_size: NA
d_call: TRBD1
cdr3_aa: CASSEAAGGRAEAFF
cdr3_nt: TGTGCCAGCAGTGAAGCGGCAGGGGGGCGCGCTGAAGCTTTCTTT

j_call: TRBJ2-1
v_call: TRBV5-1
clone_size: NA
d_call: TRBD2
cdr3_aa: CASSQTSGRAGEQFF
cdr3_nt: TGCGCCAGCAGCCAGACTAGCGGGAGGGCCGGTGAGCAGTTCTTC

j_call: TRBJ2-1
v_call: TRBV11-2
clone_size: NA
d_call: TRBD2
cdr3_aa: CASSLGLARFNEQFF
cdr3_nt: TGTGCCAGCAGCTTGGGACTAGCGCGCTTCAATGAGCAGTTCTTC

j_call: TRBJ1-1
v_call: TRBV6-1
clone_size: NA
d_call: TRBD1
cdr3_aa: CASTNDRAIGAFF
cdr3_nt: TGTGCCAGCACCAACGACAGGGCTATTGGTGCTTTCTTT

j_call: TRBJ1-3
v_call: TRBV5-1
clone_size: NA
d_call: NA
cdr3_aa: CASSLVGRGNTIYF
cdr3_nt: TGCGCCAGCAGCTTGGTGGGGCGGGGAAACACCATATATTTT

j_call: TRBJ2-7
v_call: TRBV7-9
clone_size: NA
d_call: NA
cdr3_aa: CASSWDTPEGEQYF
cdr3_nt: TGTGCCAGCAGCTGGGACACTCCTGAGGGCGAGCAGTACTTC

j_call: TRBJ2-6
v_call: TRBV30
clone_size: once
d_call: NA
cdr3_aa: CAWSVSWTVSGANVLTF
cdr3_nt: TGTGCCTGGAGTGTGTCGTGGACTGTCTCTGGGGCCAACGTCCTGACTTTC

j_call: TRBJ2-7
v_call: TRBV3-1/TRBV3-2
clone_size: NA
d_call: NA
cdr3_aa: CASSQGAGLNLYEQYF
cdr3_nt: TGTGCCAGCAGCCAAGGAGCAGGGCTTAACCTCTACGAGCAGTACTTC

j_call: TRBJ1-2
v_call: TRBV7-8
clone_size: NA
d_call: TRBD1
cdr3_aa: CASSSRDRPLYGYTF
cdr3_nt: TGTGCCAGCAGCTCCCGGGACAGGCCTCTCTATGGCTACACCTTC

j_call: TRBJ2-5
v_call: TRBV4-2
clone_size: NA
d_call: NA
cdr3_aa: CASSQDLRGTGGETQYF
cdr3_nt: TGTGCCAGCAGCCAAGATCTAAGGGGGACGGGCGGGGAGACCCAGTACTTC

j_call: TRBJ2-2
v_call: TRBV29-1
clone_size: NA
d_call: TRBD2
cdr3_aa: CSAVKREGSGELFF
cdr3_nt: TGCAGCGCAGTTAAGCGGGAGGGTTCCGGGGAGCTGTTTTTT

j_call: TRBJ2-7
v_call: TRBV29-1
clone_size: once
d_call: TRBD1
cdr3_aa: CSVDSSGDRGTYEQYF
cdr3_nt: TGCAGCGTTGATTCCTCTGGGGACAGGGGGACCTACGAGCAGTACTTC

j_call: TRBJ2-1
v_call: TRBV27
clone_size: NA
d_call: TRBD2
cdr3_aa: CASRVAGGRQNEQFF
cdr3_nt: TGTGCCAGCAGAGTAGCGGGGGGGCGTCAAAATGAACAGTTCTTC

j_call: TRBJ2-1
v_call: TRBV20-1
clone_size: NA
d_call: TRBD2
cdr3_aa: CSASMASGVHGVNEQFF
cdr3_nt: TGCAGTGCTAGTATGGCTAGCGGAGTTCACGGAGTGAATGAGCAGTTCTTC

j_call: TRBJ2-1
v_call: TRBV10-3
clone_size: NA
d_call: TRBD2
cdr3_aa: CAISEAGGPNNEQFF
cdr3_nt: TGTGCCATCAGTGAAGCGGGGGGCCCCAACAATGAGCAGTTCTTC

j_call: TRBJ1-4
v_call: TRBV11-2
clone_size: NA
d_call: TRBD1
cdr3_aa: CASSSRRTGATNEKLFF
cdr3_nt: TGTGCCAGCAGCTCACGAAGGACAGGCGCAACTAATGAAAAACTGTTTTTT

j_call: TRBJ2-5
v_call: TRBV10-2
clone_size: NA
d_call: TRBD2
cdr3_aa: CASSDSVGLAGGLETQYF
cdr3_nt: TGCGCCAGCAGTGATAGCGTGGGACTAGCGGGGGGGCTGGAGACCCAGTACTTC

j_call: TRBJ1-1
v_call: TRBV10-3
clone_size: NA
d_call: NA
cdr3_aa: CAISNNRVSDEAFF
cdr3_nt: TGTGCCATCAGTAACAACAGGGTTTCTGATGAAGCTTTCTTT

j_call: TRBJ2-5
v_call: TRBV3-1/TRBV3-2
clone_size: few
d_call: TRBD2
cdr3_aa: CASSQGLAGGETQYF
cdr3_nt: TGTGCCAGCAGCCAGGGACTAGCGGGGGGGGAGACCCAGTACTTC

j_call: TRBJ1-5
v_call: TRBV28
clone_size: NA
d_call: TRBD1
cdr3_aa: CASSIAGTGSIGNQPQHF
cdr3_nt: TGTGCCAGCAGTATCGCCGGGACAGGGTCAATAGGCAATCAGCCCCAGCATTTT

j_call: TRBJ1-3
v_call: TRBV19
clone_size: NA
d_call: NA
cdr3_aa: CASSIVPGVRNTIYF
cdr3_nt: TGTGCCAGTAGTATCGTCCCAGGGGTTCGAAACACCATATATTTT

j_call: TRBJ1-6
v_call: TRBV27
clone_size: NA
d_call: NA
cdr3_aa: CASSSGHSPLHF
cdr3_nt: TGTGCCAGCAGTTCTGGGCATTCACCCCTCCACTTT

j_call: TRBJ2-7
v_call: TRBV21-1
clone_size: NA
d_call: NA
cdr3_aa: CASSSGTSGSYEQYF
cdr3_nt: TGTGCCAGCAGCTCCGGGACTAGCGGGAGTTACGAGCAGTACTTC

j_call: TRBJ1-3
v_call: TRBV5-1
clone_size: NA
d_call: NA
cdr3_aa: CASSLGQSPSGNTIYF
cdr3_nt: TGCGCCAGCAGCTTGGGCCAGTCTCCTTCTGGAAACACCATATATTTT

j_call: TRBJ1-5
v_call: TRBV18
clone_size: NA
d_call: TRBD1
cdr3_aa: CASSPGQGGPGGNQPQHF
cdr3_nt: TGTGCCAGCTCACCGGGACAGGGGGGTCCGGGGGGCAATCAGCCCCAGCATTTT

j_call: TRBJ2-1
v_call: TRBV9
clone_size: NA
d_call: TRBD2
cdr3_aa: CASSVGLAGGYNEQFF
cdr3_nt: TGTGCCAGCAGCGTAGGGTTAGCGGGGGGCTACAATGAGCAGTTCTTC

j_call: TRBJ1-3
v_call: TRBV30
clone_size: NA
d_call: NA
cdr3_aa: CAWSVADGNTIYF
cdr3_nt: TGTGCCTGGAGTGTTGCAGATGGAAACACCATATATTTT

j_call: TRBJ1-6
v_call: TRBV5-1
clone_size: NA
d_call: NA
cdr3_aa: CASSSLGESSPLHF
cdr3_nt: TGCGCCAGCAGCTCCCTCGGGGAGAGTTCACCCCTCCACTTT

j_call: TRBJ1-2
v_call: TRBV29-1
clone_size: NA
d_call: NA
cdr3_aa: CSVEDWTEDGYTF
cdr3_nt: TGCAGCGTTGAAGATTGGACAGAGGATGGCTACACCTTC

j_call: TRBJ2-3
v_call: TRBV7-2
clone_size: NA
d_call: TRBD2
cdr3_aa: CASSSPTSGTDTQYF
cdr3_nt: TGTGCCAGCAGCTCGCCGACTAGCGGCACAGATACGCAGTATTTT

j_call: TRBJ2-7
v_call: TRBV4-1
clone_size: NA
d_call: NA
cdr3_aa: CASSLNHSPPYEQYF
cdr3_nt: TGCGCCAGCAGCCTAAATCACAGTCCACCCTACGAGCAGTACTTC

j_call: TRBJ2-1
v_call: TRBV30
clone_size: NA
d_call: NA
cdr3_aa: CAWSVTRADNEQFF
cdr3_nt: TGTGCCTGGAGTGTCACTAGGGCTGACAATGAGCAGTTCTTC

j_call: TRBJ1-5
v_call: TRBV2
clone_size: NA
d_call: TRBD1
cdr3_aa: CASSEASGRGGRYQPQHF
cdr3_nt: TGTGCCAGCAGTGAAGCGTCGGGAAGAGGGGGCAGGTATCAGCCCCAGCATTTT

j_call: TRBJ2-6
v_call: TRBV7-4
clone_size: NA
d_call: NA
cdr3_aa: CASSTPRVGANVLTF
cdr3_nt: TGTGCCAGCAGCACCCCCAGGGTTGGGGCCAACGTCCTGACTTTC

j_call: TRBJ2-7
v_call: TRBV28
clone_size: NA
d_call: NA
cdr3_aa: CASSRTGSPYEQYF
cdr3_nt: TGTGCCAGCAGTCGTACAGGGAGTCCCTACGAGCAGTACTTC

j_call: TRBJ1-1
v_call: TRBV5-1
clone_size: NA
d_call: NA
cdr3_aa: CASSPVGQGIVNTEAFF
cdr3_nt: TGCGCCAGCAGCCCGGTGGGGCAGGGTATTGTGAACACTGAAGCTTTCTTT

j_call: TRBJ2-1
v_call: TRBV7-2
clone_size: NA
d_call: TRBD1
cdr3_aa: CASSSQGADEQFF
cdr3_nt: TGTGCCAGCAGCTCGCAGGGGGCTGATGAGCAGTTCTTC

j_call: TRBJ1-2
v_call: TRBV2
clone_size: NA
d_call: TRBD1
cdr3_aa: CASSAPGGGYTF
cdr3_nt: TGTGCCAGCAGCGCCCCAGGGGGCGGCTACACCTTC

j_call: TRBJ1-2
v_call: TRBV27
clone_size: NA
d_call: TRBD1
cdr3_aa: CASSLSGGPYGYTF
cdr3_nt: TGTGCCAGCAGTTTATCAGGGGGCCCCTATGGCTACACCTTC

j_call: TRBJ2-7
v_call: TRBV30
clone_size: few
d_call: NA
cdr3_aa: CAWSPLDRRYEQYF
cdr3_nt: TGTGCCTGGAGTCCCCTCGACAGGCGCTACGAGCAGTACTTC

j_call: TRBJ1-1
v_call: TRBV5-1
clone_size: NA
d_call: TRBD1
cdr3_aa: CASNAMTGDTEAFF
cdr3_nt: TGCGCCAGCAACGCCATGACAGGGGACACTGAAGCTTTCTTT